Given below is one TCR beta chain in context. The source of the sample is a study of control samples from healthy donors and cancer patients. The CDR3 sequence is 15 residues long. CDR1 is MGHRA and CDR2 is YSYEKL in the germline V gene. V lost 0 bases and J lost 9, with 12 bases in between. TCRdb keeps only in-frame clones here, not all; method: immunoSEQ multiplex PCR. The table lists about 67,000 clones, more than 70% of them singletons. This TCR was sampled from a woman between 45 and 60 years old with head and neck cancer. The chain recombines TRBV4-1 with TRBJ1-6; D is ambiguous. Source material: PBMCs. The CDR3 sequence is CASSQDEGVGSPLHF. The CDR3 DNA sequence: TGCGCCAGCAGCCAAGATGAGGGTGTTGGTTCACCCCTCCACTTT.